This T cell receptor beta chain was observed in a study of memory CD4+ T cells and cytomegalovirus serostatus. Study-level results: About 40% of the roughly 150 known CMV-associated TCRbeta sequences appeared in CD4+ memory.

Single viable CD3+CD4+CD8-CD45RO+ cells were sorted as the memory CD4+ T cells. Serostatus was set by detecting CMV pp150, pp28, p38, p52 IgG. The CDR3 sequence is 18 residues long. Trimming took 1 base from V and 3 from J, leaving 22 bases between them. Germline assignment: CDR1 SGHRS and CDR2 YFSETQ. Concerning this clone itself: What it recognizes is unknown.

As handled by the study authors: Out-of-frame sequences were removed, leaving 2,000,000 or so distinct TCRbeta sequences. The protocol was immunoSEQ multiplex PCR, while the TCRdb copy is restricted to in-frame clones and leaves out a portion. The V and J calls and clone size come from that table; D and trimming were worked out from the DNA. Among under 50,000 clones, 78% were seen once, and the ten largest hold 0.9% to 0.95%. This sequence was found in an adult in good health and CMV-seronegative. Sequencing was done on a sample of memory CD4+ T cells from blood. This chain joins TRBV5-1 and TRBJ1-1; D not resolved. In DNA, the CDR3 is TGCGCCAGCAGCTTGATATACCCAGGAAAGATTCTTCACACTGAAGCTTTCTTT. Encoded protein: CASSLIYPGKILHTEAFF.